Shown below are 25 T cell receptor beta chains from a single sample sequenced in a study of T cell changes during pregnancy in multiple sclerosis. Only in-frame clones appear in the TCRdb table, and some are missing; sequencing was by immunoSEQ multiplex PCR. The repertoire holds approximately 100,000 clones, 85% to 95% seen once, with around 4.5% in the top ten. The sequencing used peripheral blood, collected in the first trimester of pregnancy. All receptors derive from a female donor with multiple sclerosis, enrolled in a pregnancy study.

The CDR3 protein is CASSDGGVDTEAFF. Here the CDR3 DNA reads TGTGCCAGCAGTGATGGGGGGGTGGACACTGAAGCTTTCTTT. The chain has TRBV25-1 and TRBJ1-1, with D possibly being TRBD1 (5 bases). The germline CDR1 and CDR2 sequences are MGHDK and SYGVNS. The CDR3 loop spans 14 amino acids. The ends were cut back, 3 bases at V and 3 bases at J, with 11 bases in the middle.

The chain carries TRBV6-6 and TRBJ2-1; TRBD2 matches 8 bases. CDR3 length: 15 amino acids. Germline V CDR1 and CDR2: MNHNY, SVGAGI (reference sequence). V was clipped by 4 bases and J by 3 bases; unmatched bases: 5. DNA of the CDR3: TGTGCCAGCAGTTCAGCGGGGGCCCTCTACAATGAGCAGTTCTTC. The encoded protein is CASSSAGALYNEQFF.

As to this clone: Since a much larger clone is just one base distant, this may be a read error. V is TRBV7-6 and J is TRBJ1-5, with a tentative D call TRBD1 (5 bases). Trimming took 5 bases from V and 0 from J, leaving 11 bases between them. CDR1 and CDR2 from the germline V gene are SGHVS and FNYEAQ. The CDR3 covers 15 residues. The CDR3 DNA reads TGTGCCAGCAGCCTAGACAGTTATAGCAATCAGCCCCAGCATTTT. It codes for CASSLDSYSNQPQHF. Based on the CDR3 plus reference TRBV7-6 and TRBJ1-5, the full variable domain is GAGVSQSPRYKVTKRGQDVALRCDPISGHVSLYWYRQALGQGPEFLTYFNYEAQQDKSGLPNDRFSAERPEGSISTLTIQRTEQRDSAMYRCASSLDSYSNQPQHFGDGTRLSIL.

This rearrangement joins TRBV7-9 to TRBJ1-1; no clear D. Germline V gene sequence: CDR1 SEHNR, CDR2 FQNEAQ (reference sequence). The V end was cut by 2 bases, the J end by 0 bases, with 7 bases between. There are 14 residues in the CDR3. The CDR3 loop reads CASSLRPVNTEAFF. CDR3 nucleotides: TGTGCCAGCAGCTTACGTCCAGTGAACACTGAAGCTTTCTTT.

CDR3 sequence: CASSRESSYGYTF. The CDR3 DNA sequence: TGTGCCAGCAGCAGGGAGTCTTCGTATGGCTACACCTTC. The chain employs TRBV7-9 and TRBJ1-2, with no clear D. This CDR3 has 13 residues. Trimming left V 5 bases short and J 5 bases short, with 12 bases between. The germline CDR1 and CDR2 sequences are SEHNR and FQNEAQ (reference sequence).

The chain joins TRBV9 to TRBJ2-1; 16 positions match TRBD2. With V trimmed by 1 base and J by 12 bases, 4 bases remained unmatched. The CDR3 is 15 residues long. CDR1 and CDR2 from the germline V gene are SGDLS and YYNGEE. CDR3 sequence reads: CASSVQGTSGGGQFF. CDR3 coding DNA: TGTGCCAGCAGCGTACAGGGGACTAGCGGGGGGGGGCAGTTCTTC. The full variable domain, rest sourced from reference TRBV9 and TRBJ2-1, is DSGVTQTPKHLITATGQRVTLRCSPRSGDLSVYWYQQSLDQGLQFLIQYYNGEERAKGNILERFSAQQFPDLHSELNLSSLELGDSALYFCASSVQGTSGGGQFFGPGTRLTVL.

The rearrangement joins TRBV6-6 to TRBJ2-7; tentative D call: TRBD2 (6 bases). The CDR3 consists of 16 residues. Trimming pared 5 bases from V and 1 base from J, leaving 18 bases between. From germline, CDR1 is MNHNY and CDR2 SVGAGI (reference sequence). This CDR3 is CASSAGPGLGSYEQYF. The CDR3 bases are TGTGCCAGCAGTGCTGGTCCGGGACTGGGATCCTACGAGCAGTACTTC.

V and J are TRBV27 and TRBJ2-1; possible D gene TRBD2, 6 bases. Trimming removed 3 bases from V and 3 bases from J, with 9 bases in between. CDR1 and CDR2 (germline): MNHEY, SMNVEV (reference sequence). The CDR3 extends over 14 amino acids. The CDR3 DNA is TGTGCCAGCAGTTTGCGGGGTGTCTACAATGAGCAGTTCTTC. Protein: CASSLRGVYNEQFF.

V usage is TRBV10-3 and J usage is TRBJ1-5; D gene ambiguous. Trimming cost V 0 bases and J 2 bases, with 23 bases left between them. Germline CDR1 ENHRY, CDR2 SYGVKD. The CDR3 length is 20 residues. The CDR3 region has the DNA TGTGCCATCAGTGAGTCCCTGGGTGTCGGGGTTCTTGAGGGCAATCAGCCCCAGCATTTT. This translates into CAISESLGVGVLEGNQPQHF.

V and J are TRBV5-5 and TRBJ1-6, with 7 bases aligning to TRBD1. The CDR3 is 14 residues long. J gave up 17 bases and V 0 bases, and 11 bases lay outside the gene matches. In germline, CDR1 is SGHKS, CDR2 YYEKEE (reference sequence). The CDR3 spells CASSLEGARVEFHF. In nucleotides, the CDR3 is TGTGCCAGCAGCTTGGAGGGGGCCCGGGTCGAATTCCACTTT.

This clone was found once. V and J are TRBV5-7 and TRBJ1-5; 9 bases are shared with TRBD1. TRBV5-7 is known as an ORF, though its function is uncertain. J gave up 7 bases and V 5 bases, and 13 bases lay outside the gene matches. CDR3 size: 16 residues. The CDR3 loop is CASRGAPGQGWQPQHF. CDR3 DNA sequence: TGTGCCAGCAGAGGAGCACCGGGACAGGGCTGGCAGCCCCAGCATTTT.

V usage is TRBV2 and J usage is TRBJ1-6; TRBD1 agrees at 7 bases. The length of the CDR3 is 15 residues. V lost 9 bases and J lost 11; bases outside the gene matches: 16. Germline-derived CDR1 and CDR2 are SNHLY and FYNNEI. CDR3 sequence: CASAGGLVWGAPLHF. The CDR3 coding sequence is TGTGCCAGTGCAGGGGGGTTGGTCTGGGGGGCACCCCTCCACTTT. Full variable domain (missing parts from reference TRBV2 and TRBJ1-6): EPEVTQTPSHQVTQMGQEVILRCVPISNHLYFYWYRQILGQKVEFLVSFYNNEISEKSEIFDDQFSVERPDGSNFTLKIRSTKLEDSAMYFCASAGGLVWGAPLHFGNGTRLTVT.

The rearrangement links TRBV9 to TRBJ2-7; 8 bases agree with TRBD2. This CDR3 has 15 residues. The germline gives CDR1 SGDLS, CDR2 YYNGEE. The trim removed 3 bases at V and 3 bases at J, leaving 8 bases unmatched. Here the CDR3 reads CASSGWSGGHYEQYF. The CDR3 region has the DNA TGTGCCAGCAGCGGATGGTCGGGGGGGCACTACGAGCAGTACTTC.

The J gene is TRBJ1-1, the V gene TRBV7-6; the D gene is possibly TRBD1 (6 bases). The CDR3 length is 13 residues. Trimming shortened V by 5 bases and J by 8 bases, and 15 bases separated the two germline ends. CDR1 SGHVS and CDR2 FNYEAQ come from the germline V gene. CDR3 nucleotides: TGTGCCAGCAGCCTGGGGGGGGGCTCAGAAGCTTTCTTT. This translates into CASSLGGGSEAFF.

This chain joins TRBV5-6 and TRBJ2-7; D is perhaps TRBD2 (6 bases). Germline loops: CDR1 SGHDT, CDR2 YYEEEE. The CDR3 sequence is 14 residues long. The V gene lost 10 bases and the J gene lost 2 bases, with 19 bases spanning the gap. The CDR3 DNA sequence: TGTGCCTCCGAAAGGGACGGGGAGGCCTACGAGCAGTACTTC. It yields the protein CASERDGEAYEQYF.

This chain joins TRBV4-1 and TRBJ2-2; 11 bases align to TRBD2. The V and J ends lost 3 bases and 0 bases, in that order; junction bases with no gene match: 9. Germline V gene lookup returns CDR1 MGHRA and CDR2 YSYEKL. The CDR3 is 19 residues long. The CDR3 DNA reads TGCGCCAGCAGCCACCGGGAGCTAGCGGGGGGCGCGAACACCGGGGAGCTGTTTTTT. Protein product: CASSHRELAGGANTGELFF.

This clone showed up just once. The genes are TRBV2 and TRBJ2-1; 9 nucleotides line up with TRBD1. Germline CDR1 and CDR2: SNHLY and FYNNEI. J gave up 6 bases and V 8 bases, and 8 bases lay outside the gene matches. The length of the CDR3 is 14 residues. CDR3 sequence (DNA): TGTGCCAGCTGGTGGGACAGGGCTGGCAATGAGCAGTTCTTC. This translates into CASWWDRAGNEQFF.

The chain joins TRBV5-5 to TRBJ1-2; D ambiguous. In germline, CDR1 is SGHKS, CDR2 YYEKEE (reference sequence). The CDR3 runs to 14 residues. Trimming stripped 0 bases from V and 0 bases from J, with 6 bases between. In nucleotides, the CDR3 is TGTGCCAGCAGCTTGGCTCAGGCTAACTATGGCTACACCTTC. It encodes CASSLAQANYGYTF.

V and J are TRBV5-1 and TRBJ2-7, with TRBD2 identical over 9 bases. Trimming cost V 0 bases and J 3 bases; bases outside gene matches: 4. Germline CDR1 reads SGHRS; CDR2 reads YFSETQ. The CDR3 length is 15 residues. The CDR3 sequence: CASSLGSGGVYEQYF. The CDR3 nucleotides read TGCGCCAGCAGCTTGGGTAGCGGGGGAGTCTACGAGCAGTACTTC. The variable domain in full, completed from reference TRBV5-1 and TRBJ2-7, reads KAGVTQTPRYLIKTRGQQVTLSCSPISGHRSVSWYQQTPGQGLQFLFEYFSETQRNKGNFPGRFSGRQFSNSRSEMNVSTLELGDSALYLCASSLGSGGVYEQYFGPGTRLTVT.

The J gene is TRBJ1-5, the V gene TRBV29-1, with 8 bases lining up with TRBD1. This CDR3 region has 13 residues. Germline V lookup: CDR1 SQVTM, CDR2 ANQGSEA. Trimming took 3 bases from V and 8 from J; bases not matched to a gene: 6. CDR3 DNA: TGCAGCGTTGAGGTTACAGGGGGTGAGCCCCAGCATTTT. Translation: CSVEVTGGEPQHF.

This chain uses TRBV2 with TRBJ2-5; D is undetermined. V gave up 1 base and J gave up 4 bases, with 16 bases separating them. CDR1 and CDR2 (germline): SNHLY, FYNNEI. The CDR3 runs 16 residues. DNA for the CDR3: TGTGCCAGCAGTGAAGAGTCTAGTAGAAGTGGAGAGACCCAGTACTTC. Protein sequence: CASSEESSRSGETQYF.

V and J are TRBV30 and TRBJ1-5; unclear D gene. This CDR3 contains 12 residues. V was pared by 2 bases and J by 7 bases, with 9 bases between. Per the germline V gene, CDR1 is GTSNPN and CDR2 is SVGIG (reference sequence). CDR3 coding DNA: TGTGCCTGGAGTTTCGGCGGCCAGCCCCAGCATTTT. It specifies CAWSFGGQPQHF.

Only one count was recorded for this clone. The chain employs TRBV6-5 and TRBJ1-6; the match to TRBD1 covers 10 bases. There are 15 residues in the CDR3. J was trimmed by 10 bases and V by 6 bases; bases with no gene match: 9. CDR1 and CDR2 (germline): MNHEY, SVGAGI. CDR3 nucleotide sequence: TGTGCCAGCAGATTCCAGGACAGGGGGGGGTCACCCCTCCACTTT. It codes for CASRFQDRGGSPLHF.

The V gene is TRBV18, the J gene TRBJ2-5, with 9 bases that match TRBD2. The germline V gene encodes CDR1 KGHSH and CDR2 LQKENI. The CDR3 has 15 residues. J lost 4 bases, V lost 3 bases, and 6 bases had no gene match. CDR3 coding DNA: TGTGCCAGCTCACCTTTAGCGGGGGCCAGAGAGACCCAGTACTTC. This sequence encodes CASSPLAGARETQYF.

The chain links TRBV7-6 to TRBJ2-7; D might be TRBD2 (5 bases). V lost 1 base, J lost 5 bases, and 15 bases lay in between. The CDR3 runs to 15 residues. CDR1 is SGHVS and CDR2 is FNYEAQ in the germline V gene. CDR3 residues: CASSLVSVTGDEQYF. The CDR3 DNA reads TGTGCCAGCAGCTTAGTATCGGTTACCGGGGACGAGCAGTACTTC.